These 2 T cell receptor beta chains share one sample of origin, sequenced in a study of OX40 agonist ivuxolimab in advanced cancers. The data were produced by immunoSEQ multiplex PCR, yet TCRdb's version contains in-frame clones alone and is incomplete. The data show fewer than 95,000 clones, with roughly four fifths seen just once and approximately 0.44% held by the top ten. The material was CD4+ or CD8+ T cells sorted from blood, obtained in a trial of the OX40 agonist ivuxolimab. The receptors stem from an adult with an advanced solid tumor such as melanoma, head and neck, liver or kidney cancer.

The V and J genes are TRBV11-1 and TRBJ1-1; D possibly corresponds to TRBD1 (5 bases). CDR1 SGHAT and CDR2 FQDESV come from the germline V gene (reference sequence). This CDR3 has 13 residues. Trimming stripped 5 bases from V and 0 bases from J, with 7 bases between. The CDR3 loop reads CASSIQVNTEAFF. As DNA, the CDR3 is TGTGCCAGCAGCATACAGGTGAACACTGAAGCTTTCTTT.

The table lists this clone with a few counts. This chain joins TRBV9 and TRBJ1-1, with D perhaps matching TRBD1 (6 bases). This CDR3 comprises 14 residues. Germline CDR1 is SGDLS and CDR2 is YYNGEE. V lost 4 bases and J lost 8, with 18 bases in between. The CDR3 loop reads CASSTSPGQREAFF. CDR3 in DNA: TGTGCCAGCAGCACATCTCCCGGACAGCGCGAAGCTTTCTTT.